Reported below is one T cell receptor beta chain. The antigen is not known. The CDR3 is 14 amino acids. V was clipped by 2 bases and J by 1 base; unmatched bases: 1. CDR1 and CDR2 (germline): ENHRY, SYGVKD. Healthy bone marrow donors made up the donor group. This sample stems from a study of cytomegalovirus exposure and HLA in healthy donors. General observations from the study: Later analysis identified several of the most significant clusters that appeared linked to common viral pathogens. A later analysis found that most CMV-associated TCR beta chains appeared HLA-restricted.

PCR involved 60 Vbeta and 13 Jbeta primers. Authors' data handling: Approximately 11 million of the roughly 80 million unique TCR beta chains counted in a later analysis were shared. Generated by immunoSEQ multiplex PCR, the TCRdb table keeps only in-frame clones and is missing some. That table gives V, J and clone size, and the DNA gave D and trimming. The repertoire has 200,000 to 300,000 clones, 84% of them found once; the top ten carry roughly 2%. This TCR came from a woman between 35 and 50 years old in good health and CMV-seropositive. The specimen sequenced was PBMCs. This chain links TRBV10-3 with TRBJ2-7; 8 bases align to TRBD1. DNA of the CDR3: TGTGCCATCAGTGAGACAGGGGGGTCCTACGAGCAGTACTTC. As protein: CAISETGGSYEQYF.